Each of the 19 T cell receptor beta chains below was sequenced from the same sample in a study of beta chain features in type 1 diabetes. Study-wide points: The study found moderately but significantly shorter TCRB CDR3s in all four CD4+ subsets of Type 1 diabetes patients.

Their antigens remain unidentified. cDNA synthesis used the whole RNA isolate, giving expressed TCRB sequences. The data were produced by immunoSEQ multiplex PCR, yet TCRdb's version contains in-frame clones alone and is incomplete. The table records around 310,000 clones, about 13% of them present only once. Sequencing used naive CD4+ T cells from blood. The source of these receptors is a woman younger than 35 with type 1 diabetes.

This clone was counted a few times. The V gene is TRBV6-6, the J gene TRBJ2-1; D may be TRBD1 (5 bases). Trimming took off 4 bases at V and 7 bases at J, with 14 bases between the two ends. Germline V CDR1 and CDR2: MNHNY, SVGAGI (reference sequence). The CDR3 spans 14 residues. The CDR3 reads CASSWGQGGNEQFF. For the CDR3, the DNA is TGTGCCAGCAGTTGGGGTCAGGGTGGTAATGAGCAGTTCTTC.

The rearrangement joins TRBV2 to TRBJ2-7; 11 nucleotides align to TRBD2. The germline V gene encodes CDR1 SNHLY and CDR2 FYNNEI. V shed 0 bases, J shed 10 bases, and the junction held 5 bases outside the gene matches. CDR3 length equals 14 residues. The CDR3 sequence: CASSEALAGVLQYV. The CDR3 coding sequence is TGTGCCAGCAGTGAAGCACTAGCGGGGGTGCTCCAGTACGTC.

The chain is built from TRBV29-1 and TRBJ2-5; TRBD2 is a possible D gene (7 bases). The CDR3 is 13 residues long. Trimming removed 7 bases from V and 5 bases from J, with 17 bases in between. CDR1 is SQVTM and CDR2 is ANQGSEA in the germline V gene. CDR3 in DNA: TGCAGCGCAAAGGGGGGGTTCGGGGAGACCCAGTACTTC. The encoded protein is CSAKGGFGETQYF.

The sample holds a few counts of this clone. The chain uses TRBV11-3 and TRBJ2-7, with 11 nucleotides matching TRBD1. Trimming removed 5 bases from V and 7 bases from J; junction bases left unmatched: 7. The CDR3 length is 14 residues. Germline V gives CDR1 SGHNT, CDR2 YENEEA. CDR3 sequence (DNA): TGTGCCAGCAGCCCCGGACAGGGGGCGTGGGAGCAGTACGTC. As protein: CASSPGQGAWEQYV.

This clone has only one observation. For the CDR3, the DNA is TGTGCCAGCAGCGTAGCGGACCACGGGGGCACAGATACGCAGTATTTT. This codes for CASSVADHGGTDTQYF. The gene calls are TRBV9 and TRBJ2-3, with D tentatively TRBD2 (5 bases). This CDR3 is 16 amino acids long. Trimming shortened V by 0 bases and J by 1 base, and 12 bases separated the two germline ends. Germline V CDR1 and CDR2: SGDLS, YYNGEE.

This clone turned up a few times. The chain uses TRBV2 and TRBJ1-4, with TRBD1 identical over 7 bases. The CDR3 is 14 residues long. Germline CDR1 and CDR2: SNHLY and FYNNEI. The junction had 3 bases not matched to a gene; V was cut back by 6 bases and J by 2 bases. The CDR3 DNA follows: TGTGCCAGCAGCCCGGGACAGACTAATGAAAAACTGTTTTTT. This codes for CASSPGQTNEKLFF.

This clone was recorded a few times. This chain links TRBV10-2 with TRBJ2-5; 7 positions agree with TRBD2. V was pared by 7 bases and J by 1 base, with 9 bases of the junction left unmatched. CDR1 and CDR2 from the germline V gene are WSHSY and SAAADI. The CDR3 is 15 amino acids. CDR3 amino acids: CASTGGGRVQETQYF. The DNA for the CDR3 is TGCGCCAGCACGGGCGGGGGAAGAGTCCAAGAGACCCAGTACTTC.

This clone was detected only a few times. The chain couples TRBV30 to TRBJ1-1, with D perhaps matching TRBD1 (6 bases). Germline CDR1 reads GTSNPN; CDR2 reads SVGIG (reference sequence). The CDR3 is 13 residues long. Trimming cost V 3 bases and J 7 bases, with 15 bases left between them. CDR3 sequence reads: CAWSERGGDEAFF. CDR3 DNA sequence: TGTGCCTGGAGCGAAAGGGGGGGTGATGAAGCTTTCTTT. The full variable domain, rest sourced from reference TRBV30 and TRBJ1-1, is SQTIHQWPATLVQPVGSPLSLECTVEGTSNPNLYWYRQAAGRGLQLLFYSVGIGQISSEVPQNLSASRPQDRQFILSSKKLLLSDSGFYLCAWSERGGDEAFFGQGTRLTVV.

This clone turned up a few times. CDR3 loop: CAWSRTALQETQYF. In DNA form, the CDR3 reads TGTGCCTGGAGTCGGACAGCCCTCCAAGAGACCCAGTACTTC. The J gene is TRBJ2-5, the V gene TRBV30; D is perhaps TRBD1 (6 bases). The CDR3 extends over 14 amino acids. Trimming stripped 2 bases from V and 1 base from J, with 11 bases between. CDR1 is GTSNPN, CDR2 SVGIG, per germline (reference sequence).

The chain uses TRBV25-1 and TRBJ2-1; 7 nucleotides align to TRBD1. The junction had 6 bases not matched to a gene; V was cut back by 3 bases and J by 1 base. CDR1 and CDR2 (germline): MGHDK, SYGVNS. The CDR3 runs 16 residues. Written as DNA, the CDR3 is TGTGCCAGCAGTGACCCCTCGACAGGGTCCTACAATGAGCAGTTCTTC. Translated: CASSDPSTGSYNEQFF.

A few counts support this clone. This rearrangement joins TRBV7-9 to TRBJ2-1, with TRBD2 identical over 15 bases. V lost 6 bases and J lost 4; bases outside the gene matches: 13. Germline V lookup: CDR1 SEHNR, CDR2 FQNEAQ (reference sequence). This CDR3 contains 19 residues. CDR3 sequence: CASRALTGTSGRWYNEQFF. The CDR3 bases are TGTGCCAGCAGGGCCCTCACCGGGACTAGCGGGAGGTGGTACAATGAGCAGTTCTTC. The full variable domain, rest sourced from reference TRBV7-9 and TRBJ2-1, is DTGVSQNPRHKITKRGQNVTFRCDPISEHNRLYWYRQTLGQGPEFLTYFQNEAQLEKSRLLSDRFSAERPKGSFSTLEIQRTEQGDSAMYLCASRALTGTSGRWYNEQFFGPGTRLTVL.

The rearrangement links TRBV30 to TRBJ2-7, with a possible D match to TRBD2 (5 bases). Germline V CDR1 and CDR2: GTSNPN, SVGIG (reference sequence). The CDR3 contains 13 residues. The V end was cut by 3 bases, the J end by 4 bases, with 13 bases between. CDR3 nucleotide sequence: TGTGCCTGGAGCGCTGGACTGACGTACGAGCAGTACTTC. Translated, it gives CAWSAGLTYEQYF.

V is TRBV9 and J is TRBJ1-2; 9 bases align to TRBD1. The V segment lost 2 bases and the J segment 3 bases; nucleotides outside the gene matches: 11. Germline V CDR1 and CDR2: SGDLS, YYNGEE. This CDR3 region has 17 residues. In DNA form, the CDR3 reads TGTGCCAGCAGCGTTCCCCGGGACAGGGTTGGAGACTATGGCTACACCTTC. Its protein is CASSVPRDRVGDYGYTF.

The chain joins TRBV7-9 to TRBJ2-1; weak D call: TRBD2 (5 bases). The CDR3 is 13 residues long. V shed 6 bases and J shed 0 bases, with 6 bases lying between them. Per the germline V gene, CDR1 is SEHNR and CDR2 is FQNEAQ (reference sequence). The CDR3 coding sequence is TGTGCCAGCAGTGGGAGCTCCTACAATGAGCAGTTCTTC. This translates into CASSGSSYNEQFF.

The V and J genes are TRBV4-3 and TRBJ2-2, with D tentatively TRBD2 (5 bases). Germline V gives CDR1 LGHNA, CDR2 YSLEER. V lost 0 bases and J 3 bases, leaving 11 bases between the germline ends. This CDR3 is 16 amino acids long. The CDR3 sequence: CASSQDRGRYTGELFF. For the CDR3, the DNA is TGCGCCAGCAGCCAAGATCGGGGAAGATACACCGGGGAGCTGTTTTTT.

The chain combines TRBV9 with TRBJ2-2; TRBD1 matches 7 bases. Germline CDR1 reads SGDLS; CDR2 reads YYNGEE. V gave up 6 bases and J gave up 7 bases; unmatched junction bases: 9. The CDR3 sequence is 14 residues long. In nucleotides, the CDR3 is TGTGCCAGCACCGAGACAGGGACGAGCGGGGAGCTGTTTTTT. It is translated as CASTETGTSGELFF. Combining the CDR3 with reference TRBV9 and TRBJ2-2 gives the whole variable domain DSGVTQTPKHLITATGQRVTLRCSPRSGDLSVYWYQQSLDQGLQFLIQYYNGEERAKGNILERFSAQQFPDLHSELNLSSLELGDSALYFCASTETGTSGELFFGEGSRLTVL.

There are a few counts of this clone. J is TRBJ2-7 and V is TRBV7-9; D not resolved. The V gene's germline CDR1 is SEHNR and CDR2 FQNEAQ (reference sequence). Trimming shortened V by 5 bases and J by 7 bases, and 9 bases separated the two germline ends. The CDR3 consists of 11 residues. The CDR3 sequence: CASSPRGEQYV. CDR3 bases: TGTGCCAGCAGCCCCCGCGGAGAGCAGTACGTC.

The chain carries TRBV28 and TRBJ2-1; the D gene is possibly TRBD2 (6 bases). Trimming pared 8 bases from V and 8 bases from J, leaving 19 bases between. CDR3 length: 14 amino acids. Germline-derived CDR1 and CDR2 are MDHEN and SYDVKM. CDR3 amino acids: CASGASALGDEQFF. As DNA, the CDR3 is TGTGCCAGCGGGGCTAGCGCTTTGGGGGATGAGCAGTTCTTC. Based on the CDR3 plus reference TRBV28 and TRBJ2-1, the full variable domain is DVKVTQSSRYLVKRTGEKVFLECVQDMDHENMFWYRQDPGLGLRLIYFSYDVKMKEKGDIPEGYSVSREKKERFSLILESASTNQTSMYLCASGASALGDEQFFGPGTRLTVL.

This clone was seen a handful of times. V gene TRBV2 combines with J gene TRBJ2-5, with 9 positions matching TRBD1. Trimming at V came to 3 bases and at J to 1 base, leaving 6 bases not matched to a gene. This CDR3 region has 16 residues. The germline V gene has CDR1 SNHLY and CDR2 FYNNEI. The CDR3 DNA sequence: TGTGCCAGCAGTGACCAGATGACAGGGGGCCAAGAGACCCAGTACTTC. Translating it yields CASSDQMTGGQETQYF.